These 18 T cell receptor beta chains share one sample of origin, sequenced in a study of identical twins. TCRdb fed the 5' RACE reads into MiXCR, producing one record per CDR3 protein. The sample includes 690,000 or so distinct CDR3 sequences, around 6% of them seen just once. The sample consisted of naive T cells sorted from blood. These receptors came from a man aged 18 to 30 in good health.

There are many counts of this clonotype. The CDR3 loop reads CASSLGQVLNYGYTF. The CDR3 DNA reads TGCGCCAGCAGCTTGGGACAGGTTCTTAACTATGGCTACACCTTC. This chain connects TRBV5-1 to TRBJ1-2; D is possibly TRBD1 (6 bases). V was cut by 0 bases and J by 1 base, with 10 bases left in between. Germline V lookup: CDR1 SGHRS, CDR2 YFSETQ. CDR3 length: 15 amino acids.

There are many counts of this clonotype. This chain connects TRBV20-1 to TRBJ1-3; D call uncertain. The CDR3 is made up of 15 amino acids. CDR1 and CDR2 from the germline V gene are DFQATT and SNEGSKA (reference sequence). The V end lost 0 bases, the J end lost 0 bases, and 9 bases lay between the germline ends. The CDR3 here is CSARDPLDSGNTIYF. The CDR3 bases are TGCAGTGCTAGAGATCCCCTTGACTCTGGAAACACCATATATTTT.

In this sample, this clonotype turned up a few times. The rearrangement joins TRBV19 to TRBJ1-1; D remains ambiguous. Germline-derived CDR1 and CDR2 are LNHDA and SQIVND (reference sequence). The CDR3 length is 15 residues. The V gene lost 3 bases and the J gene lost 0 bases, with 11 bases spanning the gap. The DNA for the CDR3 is TGTGCCAGTAGTATGGGCGGACTAATGAACACTGAAGCTTTCTTT. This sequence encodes CASSMGGLMNTEAFF. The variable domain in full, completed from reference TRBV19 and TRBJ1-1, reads DGGITQSPKYLFRKEGQNVTLSCEQNLNHDAMYWYRQDPGQGLRLIYYSQIVNDFQKGDIAEGYSVSREKKESFPLTVTSAQKNPTAFYLCASSMGGLMNTEAFFGQGTRLTVV.

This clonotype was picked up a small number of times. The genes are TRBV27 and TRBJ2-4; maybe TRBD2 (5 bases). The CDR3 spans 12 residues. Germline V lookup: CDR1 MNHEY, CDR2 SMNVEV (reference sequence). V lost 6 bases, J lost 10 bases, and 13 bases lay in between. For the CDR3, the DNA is TGTGCCAGCAGCCCCGGCCGGGGAATTCAGTACTTC. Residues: CASSPGRGIQYF.

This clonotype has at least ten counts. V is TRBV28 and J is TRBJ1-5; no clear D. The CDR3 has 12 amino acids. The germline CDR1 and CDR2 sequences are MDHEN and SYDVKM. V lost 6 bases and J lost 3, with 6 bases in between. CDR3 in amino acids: CASRRYNQPQHF. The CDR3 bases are TGTGCCAGCAGAAGGTACAATCAGCCCCAGCATTTT.

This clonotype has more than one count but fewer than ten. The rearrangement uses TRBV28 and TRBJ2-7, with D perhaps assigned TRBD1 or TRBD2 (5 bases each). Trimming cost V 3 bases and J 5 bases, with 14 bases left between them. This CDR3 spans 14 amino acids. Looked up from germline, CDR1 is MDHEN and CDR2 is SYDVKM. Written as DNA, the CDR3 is TGTGCCAGCAGTTTCGCCGGGACGACGGACGAGCAGTACTTC. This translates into CASSFAGTTDEQYF. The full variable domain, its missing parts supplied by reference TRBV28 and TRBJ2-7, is DVKVTQSSRYLVKRTGEKVFLECVQDMDHENMFWYRQDPGLGLRLIYFSYDVKMKEKGDIPEGYSVSREKKERFSLILESASTNQTSMYLCASSFAGTTDEQYFGPGTRLTVT.

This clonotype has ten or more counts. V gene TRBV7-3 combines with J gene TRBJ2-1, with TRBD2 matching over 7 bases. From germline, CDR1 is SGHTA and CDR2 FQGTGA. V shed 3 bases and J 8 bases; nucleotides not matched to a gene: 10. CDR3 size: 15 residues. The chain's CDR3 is CASSFQGGGGDEQFF. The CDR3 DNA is TGTGCCAGCAGCTTTCAGGGCGGGGGTGGGGATGAGCAGTTCTTC.

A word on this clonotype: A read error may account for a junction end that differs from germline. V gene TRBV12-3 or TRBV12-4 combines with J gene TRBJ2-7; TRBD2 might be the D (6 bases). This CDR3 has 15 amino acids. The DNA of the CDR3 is TGTGCCAGCAGCTCCCCCCTAGCGCACCTGTACGCGCAGTACTTC. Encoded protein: CASSSPLAHLYAQYF.

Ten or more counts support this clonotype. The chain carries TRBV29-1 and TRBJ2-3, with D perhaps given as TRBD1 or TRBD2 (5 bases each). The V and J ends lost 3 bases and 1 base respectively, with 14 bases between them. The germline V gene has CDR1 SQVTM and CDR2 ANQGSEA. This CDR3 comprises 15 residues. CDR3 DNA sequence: TGCAGCGTTGACGAGGGTGTGGGGGGCACAGATACGCAGTATTTT. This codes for CSVDEGVGGTDTQYF.

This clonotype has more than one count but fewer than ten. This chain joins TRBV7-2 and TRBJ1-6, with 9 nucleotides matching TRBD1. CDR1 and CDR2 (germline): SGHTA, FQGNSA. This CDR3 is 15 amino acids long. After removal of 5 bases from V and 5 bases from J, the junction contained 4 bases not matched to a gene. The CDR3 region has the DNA TGTGCCAGCAGCCTTGGACAGGGGAATAATTCACCCCTCCACTTT. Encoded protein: CASSLGQGNNSPLHF.

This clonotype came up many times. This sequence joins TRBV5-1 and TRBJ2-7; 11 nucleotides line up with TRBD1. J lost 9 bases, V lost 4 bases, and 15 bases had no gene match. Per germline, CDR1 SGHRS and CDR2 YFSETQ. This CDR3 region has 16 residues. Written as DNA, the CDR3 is TGCGCCAGCAGCACCGTTGTAGGGACAGGGGGAGAGTCGCAGTACTTC. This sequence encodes CASSTVVGTGGESQYF.

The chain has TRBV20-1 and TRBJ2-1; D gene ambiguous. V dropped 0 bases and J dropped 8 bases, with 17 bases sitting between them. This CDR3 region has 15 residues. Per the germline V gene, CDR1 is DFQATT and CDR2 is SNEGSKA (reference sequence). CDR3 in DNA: TGCAGTGCTAGAGATGTGGTAGCTGGTAGAGATGAGCAGTTCTTC. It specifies CSARDVVAGRDEQFF.

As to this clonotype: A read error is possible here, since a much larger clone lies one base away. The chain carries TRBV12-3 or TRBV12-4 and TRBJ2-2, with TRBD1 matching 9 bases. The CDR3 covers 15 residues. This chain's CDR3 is CASNRDRASTGELYF. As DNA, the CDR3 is TGTGCCAGCAATAGGGACAGGGCTAGCACCGGGGAGCTGTATTTT.

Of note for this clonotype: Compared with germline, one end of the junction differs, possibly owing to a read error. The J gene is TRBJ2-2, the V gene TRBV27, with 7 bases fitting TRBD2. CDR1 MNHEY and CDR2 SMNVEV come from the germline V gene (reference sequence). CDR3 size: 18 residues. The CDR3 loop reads CASSLTSASSGNIGELFF. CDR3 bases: TGTGCCAGCAGCCTTACGTCCGCGTCTAGCGGTAACATCGGGGAGCTGTTTTTT.

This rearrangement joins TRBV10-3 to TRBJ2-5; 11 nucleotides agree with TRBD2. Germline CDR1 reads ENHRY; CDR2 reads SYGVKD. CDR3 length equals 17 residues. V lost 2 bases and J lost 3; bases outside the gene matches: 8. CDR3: CAISEESSGRAEETQYF. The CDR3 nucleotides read TGTGCCATCAGTGAGGAGAGTAGCGGGAGGGCCGAAGAGACCCAGTACTTC.

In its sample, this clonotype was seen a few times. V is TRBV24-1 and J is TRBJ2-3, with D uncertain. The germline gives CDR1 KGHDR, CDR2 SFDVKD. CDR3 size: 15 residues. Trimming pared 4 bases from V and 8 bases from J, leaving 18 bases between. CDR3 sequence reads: CATSDQRTPNPTQYF. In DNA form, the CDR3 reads TGTGCCACCAGTGACCAGAGGACCCCTAATCCTACGCAGTATTTT.

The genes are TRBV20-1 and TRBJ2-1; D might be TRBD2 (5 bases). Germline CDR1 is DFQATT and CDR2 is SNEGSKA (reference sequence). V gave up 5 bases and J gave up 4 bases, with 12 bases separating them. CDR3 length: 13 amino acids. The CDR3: CSAAPRGYNEQFF. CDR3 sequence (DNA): TGCAGTGCTGCCCCCCGGGGTTACAATGAGCAGTTCTTC.

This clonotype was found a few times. The CDR3 here is CAIGGAHRDEQFF. DNA for the CDR3: TGTGCCATCGGGGGGGCCCACAGGGATGAGCAGTTCTTC. This rearrangement joins TRBV10-3 to TRBJ2-1, with a tentative D call TRBD2 (7 bases). CDR1 and CDR2 (germline): ENHRY, SYGVKD. This CDR3 comprises 13 residues. Between the trimmed V and J ends, which lost 8 bases and 8 bases, there was a span of 16 bases.